This T cell receptor beta chain was observed in a study of T cell responses to AZD1222 COVID-19 vaccine. The study, taken as a whole, reports: Two AZD1222 doses significantly raised spike-specific TCR breadth and depth over controls.

Sequenced by immunoSEQ multiplex PCR; TCRdb stores in-frame clones only, minus some. The table lists tens of thousands of clones, roughly 89% of them singletons. The CDR3 extends over 12 amino acids. Trimming removed 8 bases at V and 5 bases at J, with 12 bases between. Germline V gene lookup returns CDR1 MNHEY and CDR2 SMNVEV (reference sequence). This clone has more than one count but fewer than ten. The antigen is not known. This receptor was identified in an adult who received the AZD1222 COVID-19 vaccine. The chain recombines TRBV27 with TRBJ1-1; D unresolved. Sequencing used peripheral blood, obtained 28 days after the second AZD1222 dose. This chain's CDR3 is CASCVPGTEAFF. The CDR3 DNA sequence: TGTGCCAGCTGTGTCCCGGGGACTGAAGCTTTCTTT.